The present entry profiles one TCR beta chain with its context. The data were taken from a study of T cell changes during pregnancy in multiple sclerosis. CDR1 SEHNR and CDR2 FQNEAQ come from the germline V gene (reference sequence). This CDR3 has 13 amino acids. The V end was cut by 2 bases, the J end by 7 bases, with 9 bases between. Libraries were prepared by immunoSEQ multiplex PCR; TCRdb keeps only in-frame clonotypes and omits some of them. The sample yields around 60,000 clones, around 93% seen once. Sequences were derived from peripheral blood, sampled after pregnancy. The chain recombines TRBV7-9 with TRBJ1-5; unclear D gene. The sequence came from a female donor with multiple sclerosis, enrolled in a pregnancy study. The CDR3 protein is CASSLLHGQPQHF. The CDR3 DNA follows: TGTGCCAGCAGCTTACTTCATGGCCAGCCCCAGCATTTT.